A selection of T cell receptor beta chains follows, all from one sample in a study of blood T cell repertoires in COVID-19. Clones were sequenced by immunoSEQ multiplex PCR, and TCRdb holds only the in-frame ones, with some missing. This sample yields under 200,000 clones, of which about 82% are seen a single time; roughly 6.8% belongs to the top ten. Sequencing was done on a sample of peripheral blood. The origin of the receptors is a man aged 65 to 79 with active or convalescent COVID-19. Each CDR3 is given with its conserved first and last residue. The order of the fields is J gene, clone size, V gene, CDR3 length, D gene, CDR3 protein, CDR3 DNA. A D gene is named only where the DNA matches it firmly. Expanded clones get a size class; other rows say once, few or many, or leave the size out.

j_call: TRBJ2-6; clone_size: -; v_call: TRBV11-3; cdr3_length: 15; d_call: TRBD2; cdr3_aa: CASSPGGTGANVLTF; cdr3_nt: TGTGCCAGCAGCCCGGGAGGAACTGGGGCCAACGTCCTGACTTTC
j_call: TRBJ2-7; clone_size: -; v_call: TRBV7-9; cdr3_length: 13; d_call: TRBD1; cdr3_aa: CASSQTGGYEQYF; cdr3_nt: TGTGCCAGCAGCCAGACAGGGGGATACGAGCAGTACTTC
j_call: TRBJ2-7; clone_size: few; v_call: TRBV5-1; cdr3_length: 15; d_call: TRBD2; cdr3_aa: CASSPGLAMVYEQYF; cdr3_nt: TGCGCCAGCAGCCCGGGACTAGCGATGGTCTACGAGCAGTACTTC
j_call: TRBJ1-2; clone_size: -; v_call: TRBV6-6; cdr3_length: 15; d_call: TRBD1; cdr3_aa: CASSYSWTGNYGYTF; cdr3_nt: TGTGCCAGCAGTTACTCTTGGACAGGGAACTATGGCTACACCTTC
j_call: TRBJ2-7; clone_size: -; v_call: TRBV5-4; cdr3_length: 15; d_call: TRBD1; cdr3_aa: CASSSTGGVEGEQYF; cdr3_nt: TGTGCCAGCAGCTCGACAGGGGGCGTTGAGGGCGAGCAGTACTTC
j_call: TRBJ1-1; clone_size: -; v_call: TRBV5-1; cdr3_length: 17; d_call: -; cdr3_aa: CASSFQGALEEGTEAFF; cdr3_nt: TGCGCCAGCAGCTTCCAGGGAGCCCTGGAGGAGGGCACTGAAGCTTTCTTT
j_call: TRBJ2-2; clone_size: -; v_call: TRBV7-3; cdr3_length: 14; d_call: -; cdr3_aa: CASSLNQGTGELFF; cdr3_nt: TGTGCCAGCAGCTTAAACCAGGGGACCGGGGAGCTGTTTTTT
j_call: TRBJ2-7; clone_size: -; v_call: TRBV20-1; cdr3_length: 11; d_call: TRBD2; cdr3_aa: CIAGGPNEQYF; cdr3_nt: TGCATTGCGGGAGGGCCTAACGAGCAGTACTTC
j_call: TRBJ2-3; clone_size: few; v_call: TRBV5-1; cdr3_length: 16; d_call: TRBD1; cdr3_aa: CASSPPTGKGTDTQYF; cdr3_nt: TGCGCCAGCAGCCCTCCGACAGGGAAGGGCACAGATACGCAGTATTTT
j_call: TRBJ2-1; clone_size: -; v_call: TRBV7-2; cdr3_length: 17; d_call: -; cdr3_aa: CASSLGRAWSIGNEQFF; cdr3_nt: TGTGCCAGCAGCTTAGGGAGGGCATGGAGTATAGGCAATGAGCAGTTCTTC
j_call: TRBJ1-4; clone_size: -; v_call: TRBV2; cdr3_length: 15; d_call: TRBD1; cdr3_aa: CASSNRGATNEKLFF; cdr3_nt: TGTGCCAGCAGTAACAGGGGGGCAACTAATGAAAAACTGTTTTTT
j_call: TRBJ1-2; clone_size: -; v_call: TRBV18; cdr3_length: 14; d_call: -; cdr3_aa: CASSPGTSMDGYTF; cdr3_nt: TGTGCCAGCTCGCCCGGGACATCTATGGATGGCTACACCTTC
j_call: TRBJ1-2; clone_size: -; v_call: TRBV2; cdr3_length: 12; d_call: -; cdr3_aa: CASSARQNGYTF; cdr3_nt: TGTGCCAGCAGTGCTAGGCAGAATGGCTACACCTTC
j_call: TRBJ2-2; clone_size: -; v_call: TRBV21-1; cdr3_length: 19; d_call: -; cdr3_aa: CAIPGTGTTNGVRAGELFF; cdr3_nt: TGTGCCATCCCCGGGACAGGGACGACTAACGGGGTAAGGGCCGGGGAGCTGTTTTTT
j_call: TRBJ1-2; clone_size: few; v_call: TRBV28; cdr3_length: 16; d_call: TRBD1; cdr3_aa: CASSPLTGQTSWGYTF; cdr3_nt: TGTGCCAGCAGTCCATTAACGGGACAGACCTCTTGGGGCTACACCTTC
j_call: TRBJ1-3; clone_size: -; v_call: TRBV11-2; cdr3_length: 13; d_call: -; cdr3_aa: CASSSNLGNTIYF; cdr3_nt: TGTGCCAGCAGCTCCAACTTGGGAAACACCATATATTTT
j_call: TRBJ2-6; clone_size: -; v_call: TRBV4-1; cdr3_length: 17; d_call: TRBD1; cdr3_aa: CASSRGDRGAGANVLTF; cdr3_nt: TGCGCCAGCAGCCGCGGGGACAGGGGTGCCGGGGCCAACGTCCTGACTTTC
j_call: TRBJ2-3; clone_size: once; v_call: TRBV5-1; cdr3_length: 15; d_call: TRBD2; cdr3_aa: CASSVGTISTDTQYF; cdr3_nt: TGCGCCAGCAGCGTCGGGACTATCTCCACAGATACGCAGTATTTT